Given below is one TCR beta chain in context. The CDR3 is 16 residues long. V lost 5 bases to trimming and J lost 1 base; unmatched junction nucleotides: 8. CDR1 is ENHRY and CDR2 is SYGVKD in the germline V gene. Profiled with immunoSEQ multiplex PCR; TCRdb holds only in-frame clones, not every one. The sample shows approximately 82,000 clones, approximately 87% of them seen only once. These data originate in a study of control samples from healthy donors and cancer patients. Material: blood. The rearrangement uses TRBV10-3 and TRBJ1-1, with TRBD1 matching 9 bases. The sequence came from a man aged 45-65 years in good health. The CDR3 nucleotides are TGTGCCATCAGTAAGTGGCTGGGACAGGGGAACACTGAAGCTTTCTTT. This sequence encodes CAISKWLGQGNTEAFF.